This T cell receptor (beta chain) stems from a study of blood T cell repertoires in COVID-19. For the study at large: Sample material is recorded as cDNA or gDNA derived from T cells, B-cell-depleted T cells, or PBMCs.

Living in about 25 US areas, the participants were between about 18 and 95 years of age. Participants were placed into cohorts based on the clinical history they reported. The CDR3 is 16 amino acids. The V segment lost 1 base and the J segment 6 bases; nucleotides outside the gene matches: 7. The V gene's germline CDR1 is SEHNR and CDR2 FQNEAQ (reference sequence). Data came from immunoSEQ multiplex PCR; TCRdb stores just in-frame clones and leaves some out. The data hold around 130,000 clones, with under 85% observed a single time. Sequencing input: PBMCs or T cells enriched from blood (not recorded which). This chain joins TRBV7-9 and TRBJ2-3; the match to TRBD2 covers 10 bases. The sequence was collected from a woman under 30 who had been exposed to COVID-19. The CDR3 here is CASSLDSGLATDTQYF. For the CDR3, the DNA is TGTGCCAGCAGCTTAGACTCGGGACTAGCGACGGATACGCAGTATTTT. The full variable domain, its missing parts supplied by reference TRBV7-9 and TRBJ2-3, is DTGVSQNPRHKITKRGQNVTFRCDPISEHNRLYWYRQTLGQGPEFLTYFQNEAQLEKSRLLSDRFSAERPKGSFSTLEIQRTEQGDSAMYLCASSLDSGLATDTQYFGPGTRLTVL.